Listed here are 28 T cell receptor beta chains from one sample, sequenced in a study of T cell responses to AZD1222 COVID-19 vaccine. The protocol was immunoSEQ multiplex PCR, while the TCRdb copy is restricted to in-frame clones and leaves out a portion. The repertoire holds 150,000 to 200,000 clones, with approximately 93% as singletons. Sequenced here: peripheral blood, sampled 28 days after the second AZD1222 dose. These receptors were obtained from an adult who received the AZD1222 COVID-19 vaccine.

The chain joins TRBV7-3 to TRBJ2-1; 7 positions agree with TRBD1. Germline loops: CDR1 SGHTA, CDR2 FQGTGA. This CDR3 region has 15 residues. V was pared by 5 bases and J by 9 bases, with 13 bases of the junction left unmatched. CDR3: CASSMQVTGFSEQFF. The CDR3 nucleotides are TGTGCCAGCAGCATGCAAGTGACAGGGTTTAGTGAGCAGTTCTTC.

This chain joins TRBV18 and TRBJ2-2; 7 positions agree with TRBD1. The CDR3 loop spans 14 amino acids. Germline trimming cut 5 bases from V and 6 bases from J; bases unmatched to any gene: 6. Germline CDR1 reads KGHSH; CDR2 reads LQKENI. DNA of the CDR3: TGTGCCAGCTCATCCGCTACAGGGGCCGGGGAGCTGTTTTTT. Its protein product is CASSSATGAGELFF.

CDR3 in DNA: TGCGCCAGCAGACTAATGGCGGGAGGTCCCTCCTACGAGCAGTACTTC. Amino acid sequence: CASRLMAGGPSYEQYF. The chain joins TRBV4-1 to TRBJ2-7; 8 positions match TRBD2. The CDR3 contains 16 residues. Germline V gene sequence: CDR1 MGHRA, CDR2 YSYEKL. V dropped 6 bases and J dropped 0; count of bases not matched to a gene: 10.

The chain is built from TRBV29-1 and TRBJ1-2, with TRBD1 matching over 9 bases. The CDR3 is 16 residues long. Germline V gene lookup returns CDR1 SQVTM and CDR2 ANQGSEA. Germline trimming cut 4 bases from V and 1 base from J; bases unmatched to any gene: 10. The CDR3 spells CSVGGTGRSRNYGYTF. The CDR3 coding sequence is TGCAGCGTTGGGGGGACAGGGAGGAGTCGTAACTATGGCTACACCTTC.

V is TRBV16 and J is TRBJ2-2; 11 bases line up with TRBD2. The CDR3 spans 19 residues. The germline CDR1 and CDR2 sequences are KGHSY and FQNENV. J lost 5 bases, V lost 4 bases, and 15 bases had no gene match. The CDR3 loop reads CASSPQGTSGGIRTGELFF. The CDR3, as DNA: TGTGCCAGCAGCCCCCAGGGAACTAGCGGGGGAATAAGGACCGGGGAGCTGTTTTTT.

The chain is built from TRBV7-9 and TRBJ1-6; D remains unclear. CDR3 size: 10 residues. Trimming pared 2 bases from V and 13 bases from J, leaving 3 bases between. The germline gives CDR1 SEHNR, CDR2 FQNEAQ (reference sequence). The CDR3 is CASSLPPLHF. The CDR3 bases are TGTGCCAGCAGCTTACCTCCCCTCCACTTT.

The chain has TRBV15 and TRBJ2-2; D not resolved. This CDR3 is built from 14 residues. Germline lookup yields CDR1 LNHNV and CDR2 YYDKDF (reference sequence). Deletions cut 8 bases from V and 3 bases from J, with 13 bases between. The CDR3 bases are TGTGCCACCTCTTATATAGAGGACACCGGGGAGCTGTTTTTT. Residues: CATSYIEDTGELFF.

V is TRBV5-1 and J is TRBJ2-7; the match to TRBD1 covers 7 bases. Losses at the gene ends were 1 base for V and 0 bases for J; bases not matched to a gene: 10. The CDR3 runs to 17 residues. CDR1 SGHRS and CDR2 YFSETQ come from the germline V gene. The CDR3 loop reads CASSLIPSRGSSYEQYF. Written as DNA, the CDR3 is TGCGCCAGCAGCTTGATCCCCAGCAGGGGGAGCTCCTACGAGCAGTACTTC.

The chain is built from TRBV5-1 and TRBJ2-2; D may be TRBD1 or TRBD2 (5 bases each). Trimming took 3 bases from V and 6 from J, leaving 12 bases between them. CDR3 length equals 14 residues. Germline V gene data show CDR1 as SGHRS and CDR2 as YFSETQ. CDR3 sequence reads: CASSSLEGSGELFF. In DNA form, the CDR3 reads TGCGCCAGCAGCTCGCTTGAGGGGTCCGGGGAGCTGTTTTTT.

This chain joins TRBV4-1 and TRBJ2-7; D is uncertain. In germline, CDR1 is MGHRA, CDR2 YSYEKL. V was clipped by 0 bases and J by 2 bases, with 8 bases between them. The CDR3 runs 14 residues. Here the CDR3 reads CASSQDVGTYEQYF. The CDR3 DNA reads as TGCGCCAGCAGCCAAGATGTAGGAACCTACGAGCAGTACTTC.

The CDR3 DNA follows: TGTGCCAGCTCACTAGTGCACGGAACTGAAGCTTTCTTT. Protein product: CASSLVHGTEAFF. The chain carries TRBV18 and TRBJ1-1, with D unresolved. V was clipped by 4 bases and J by 5 bases, with 11 bases between them. CDR3 size: 13 residues. Germline V CDR1 and CDR2: KGHSH, LQKENI.

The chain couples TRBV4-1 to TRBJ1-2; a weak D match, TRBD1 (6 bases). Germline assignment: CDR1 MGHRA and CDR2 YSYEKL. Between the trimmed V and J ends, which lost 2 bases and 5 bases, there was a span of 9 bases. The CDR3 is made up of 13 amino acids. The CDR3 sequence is CASSQLGAYGYTF. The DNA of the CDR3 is TGCGCCAGCAGCCAACTGGGGGCGTATGGCTACACCTTC.

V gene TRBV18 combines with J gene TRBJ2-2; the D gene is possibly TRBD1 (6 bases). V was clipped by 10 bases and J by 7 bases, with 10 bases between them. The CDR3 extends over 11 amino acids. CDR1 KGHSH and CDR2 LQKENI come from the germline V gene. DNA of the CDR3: TGTGCCACCCAGGGGAACGGGGAGCTGTTTTTT. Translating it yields CATQGNGELFF. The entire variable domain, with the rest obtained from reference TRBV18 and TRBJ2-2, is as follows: NAGVMQNPRHLVRRRGQEARLRCSPMKGHSHVYWYRQLPEEGLKFMVYLQKENIIDESGMPKERFSAEFPKEGPSILRIQQVVRGDSAAYFCATQGNGELFFGEGSRLTVL.

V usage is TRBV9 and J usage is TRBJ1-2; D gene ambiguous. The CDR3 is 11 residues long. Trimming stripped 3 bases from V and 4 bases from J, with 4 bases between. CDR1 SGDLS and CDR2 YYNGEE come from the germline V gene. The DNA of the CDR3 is TGTGCCAGCAGCGCCCGCTATGGCTACACCTTC. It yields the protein CASSARYGYTF.

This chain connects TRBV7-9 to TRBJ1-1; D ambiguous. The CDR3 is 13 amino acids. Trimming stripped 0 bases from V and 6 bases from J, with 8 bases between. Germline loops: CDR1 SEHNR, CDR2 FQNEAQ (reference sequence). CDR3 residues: CASSLAQIAEAFF. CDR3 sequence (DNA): TGTGCCAGCAGCTTAGCACAGATCGCTGAAGCTTTCTTT.

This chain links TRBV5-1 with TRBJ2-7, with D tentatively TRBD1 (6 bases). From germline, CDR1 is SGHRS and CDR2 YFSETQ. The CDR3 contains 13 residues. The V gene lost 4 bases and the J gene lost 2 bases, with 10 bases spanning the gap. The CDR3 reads CASSQDRAYEQYF. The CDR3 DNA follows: TGCGCCAGCAGCCAGGACAGAGCCTACGAGCAGTACTTC.

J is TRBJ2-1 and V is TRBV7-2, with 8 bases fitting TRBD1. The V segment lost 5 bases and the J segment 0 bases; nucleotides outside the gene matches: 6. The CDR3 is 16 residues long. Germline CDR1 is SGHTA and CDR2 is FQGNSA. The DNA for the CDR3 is TGTGCCAGCAGCCTGAGGACAGGGCGCTCCTACAATGAGCAGTTCTTC. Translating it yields CASSLRTGRSYNEQFF. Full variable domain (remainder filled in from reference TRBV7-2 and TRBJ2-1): GAGVSQSPSNKVTEKGKDVELRCDPISGHTALYWYRQSLGQGLEFLIYFQGNSAPDKSGLPSDRFSAERTGGSVSTLTIQRTQQEDSAVYLCASSLRTGRSYNEQFFGPGTRLTVL.

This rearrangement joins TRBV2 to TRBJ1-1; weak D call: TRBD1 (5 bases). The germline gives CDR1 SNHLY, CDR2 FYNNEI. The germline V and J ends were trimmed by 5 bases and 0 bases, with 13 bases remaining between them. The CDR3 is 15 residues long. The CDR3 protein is CASSYGAAMNTEAFF. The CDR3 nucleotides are TGTGCCAGCAGTTATGGGGCAGCCATGAACACTGAAGCTTTCTTT.

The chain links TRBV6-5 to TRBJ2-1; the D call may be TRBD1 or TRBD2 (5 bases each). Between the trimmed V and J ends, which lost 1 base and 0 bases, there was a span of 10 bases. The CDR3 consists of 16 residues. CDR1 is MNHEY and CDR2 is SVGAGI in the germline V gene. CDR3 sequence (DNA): TGTGCCAGCAGTTACTGGGGGACCTCCTCCTACAATGAGCAGTTCTTC. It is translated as CASSYWGTSSYNEQFF.

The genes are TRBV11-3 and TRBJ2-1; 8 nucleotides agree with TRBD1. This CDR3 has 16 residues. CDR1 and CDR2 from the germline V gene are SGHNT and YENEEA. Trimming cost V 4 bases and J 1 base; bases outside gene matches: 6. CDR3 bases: TGTGCCAGCAGCTCAAGCCGACAGGGGTCCTACAATGAGCAGTTCTTC. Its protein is CASSSSRQGSYNEQFF.

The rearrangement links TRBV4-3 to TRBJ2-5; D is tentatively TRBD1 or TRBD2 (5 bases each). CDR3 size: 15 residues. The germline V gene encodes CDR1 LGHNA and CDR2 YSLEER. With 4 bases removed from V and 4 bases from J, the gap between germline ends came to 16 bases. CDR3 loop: CASSRRRGDLETQYF. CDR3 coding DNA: TGCGCCAGCAGCCGTCGCAGAGGGGACCTAGAGACCCAGTACTTC.

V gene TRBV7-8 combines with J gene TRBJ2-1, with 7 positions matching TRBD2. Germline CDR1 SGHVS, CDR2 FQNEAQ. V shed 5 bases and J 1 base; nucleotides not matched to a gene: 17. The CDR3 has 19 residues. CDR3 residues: CASSPTGGGLVFSYNEQFF. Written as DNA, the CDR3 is TGTGCCAGCAGCCCAACGGGGGGAGGACTGGTTTTTTCCTACAATGAGCAGTTCTTC. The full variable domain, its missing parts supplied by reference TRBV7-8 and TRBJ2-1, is GAGVSQSPRYKVAKRGQDVALRCDPISGHVSLFWYQQALGQGPEFLTYFQNEAQLDKSGLPSDRFFAERPEGSVSTLKIQRTQQEDSAVYLCASSPTGGGLVFSYNEQFFGPGTRLTVL.

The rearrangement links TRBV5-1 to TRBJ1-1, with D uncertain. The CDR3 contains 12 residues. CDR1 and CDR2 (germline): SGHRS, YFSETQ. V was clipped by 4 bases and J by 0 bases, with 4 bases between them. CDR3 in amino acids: CASSHMNTEAFF. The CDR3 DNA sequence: TGCGCCAGCAGCCACATGAACACTGAAGCTTTCTTT.

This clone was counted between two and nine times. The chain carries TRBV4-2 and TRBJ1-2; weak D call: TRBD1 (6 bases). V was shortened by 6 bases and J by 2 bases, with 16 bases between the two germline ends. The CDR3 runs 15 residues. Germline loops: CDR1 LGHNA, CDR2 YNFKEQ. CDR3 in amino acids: CASSPGDIGNYGYTF. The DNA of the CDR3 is TGTGCCAGCAGTCCCGGGGACATCGGCAACTATGGCTACACCTTC.

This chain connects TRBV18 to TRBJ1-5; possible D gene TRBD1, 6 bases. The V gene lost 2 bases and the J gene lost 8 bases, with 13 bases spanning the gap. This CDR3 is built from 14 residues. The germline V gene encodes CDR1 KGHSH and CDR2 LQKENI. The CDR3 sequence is CASSPRQVLEPQHF. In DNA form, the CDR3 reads TGTGCCAGCTCACCAAGACAGGTTCTAGAGCCCCAGCATTTT.

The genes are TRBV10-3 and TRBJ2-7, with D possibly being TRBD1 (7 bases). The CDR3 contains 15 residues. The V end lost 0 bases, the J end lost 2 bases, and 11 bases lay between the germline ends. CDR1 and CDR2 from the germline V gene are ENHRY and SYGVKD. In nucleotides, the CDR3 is TGTGCCATCAGTGAGTCGGAGGGGGCCCCCTACGAGCAGTACTTC. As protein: CAISESEGAPYEQYF.

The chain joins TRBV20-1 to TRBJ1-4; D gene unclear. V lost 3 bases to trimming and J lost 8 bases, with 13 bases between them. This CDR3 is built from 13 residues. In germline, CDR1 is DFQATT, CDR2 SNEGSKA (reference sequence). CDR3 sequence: CSASIGPEEKLFF. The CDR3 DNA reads TGCAGTGCTAGTATAGGCCCGGAGGAAAAACTGTTTTTT.

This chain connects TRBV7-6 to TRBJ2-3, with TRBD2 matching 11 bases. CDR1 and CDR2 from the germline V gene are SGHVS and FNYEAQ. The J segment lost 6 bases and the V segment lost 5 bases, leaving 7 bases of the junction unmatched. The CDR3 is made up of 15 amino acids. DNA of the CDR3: TGTGCCAGCAGCCTCAGACTAGCGGGAAGTGATACGCAGTATTTT. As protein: CASSLRLAGSDTQYF.